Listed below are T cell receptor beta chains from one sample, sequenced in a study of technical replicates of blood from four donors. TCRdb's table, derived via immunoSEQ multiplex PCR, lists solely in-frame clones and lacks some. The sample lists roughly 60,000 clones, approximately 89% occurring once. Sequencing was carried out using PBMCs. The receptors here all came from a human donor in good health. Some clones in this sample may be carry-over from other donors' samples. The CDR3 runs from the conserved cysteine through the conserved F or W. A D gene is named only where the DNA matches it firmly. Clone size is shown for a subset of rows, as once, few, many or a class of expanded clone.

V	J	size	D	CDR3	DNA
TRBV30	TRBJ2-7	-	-	CAWSPASGTYEQYF	TGTGCCTGGAGTCCCGCCAGCGGAACCTACGAGCAGTACTTC
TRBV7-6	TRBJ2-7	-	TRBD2	CASSVGTSGWAYEQYF	TGTGCCAGCAGCGTAGGGACTAGCGGTTGGGCGTACGAGCAGTACTTC
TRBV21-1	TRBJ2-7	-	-	CASRNGRGRRKRKQYF	TGTGCCAGCAGGAATGGGCGAGGGAGGCGAAAGAGGAAACAGTACTTC
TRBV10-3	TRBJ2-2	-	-	CAIRPTGNTGELFF	TGTGCCATCAGACCGACAGGAAACACCGGGGAGCTGTTTTTT
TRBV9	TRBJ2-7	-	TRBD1	CASSLTGTGIEQYF	TGTGCCAGCAGCTTGACCGGGACAGGGATCGAGCAGTACTTC
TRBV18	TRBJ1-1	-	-	CASRRPGTTNTEAFF	TGTGCCAGCCGAAGACCTGGGACAACGAACACTGAAGCTTTCTTT
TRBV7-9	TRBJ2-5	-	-	CASSFGQGRGETQYF	TGTGCCAGCAGCTTTGGCCAAGGCCGGGGGGAGACCCAGTACTTC
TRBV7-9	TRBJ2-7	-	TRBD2	CASRPGLALSYEQYF	TGTGCCAGTCGACCGGGACTAGCATTATCCTACGAGCAGTACTTC
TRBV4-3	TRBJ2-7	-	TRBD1	CASSQDRLSGQGYEQYF	TGCGCCAGCAGCCAAGATCGGCTGTCGGGACAGGGCTACGAGCAGTACTTC
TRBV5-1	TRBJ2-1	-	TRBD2	CASSLDAGALDEQFF	TGCGCCAGCAGCTTGGATGCGGGAGCCCTCGATGAGCAGTTCTTC
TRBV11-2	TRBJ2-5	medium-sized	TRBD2	CASTAWPAGEETQYF	TGTGCCAGCACTGCTTGGCCAGCGGGGGAGGAGACCCAGTACTTC
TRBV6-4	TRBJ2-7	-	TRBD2	CASSEGSGGHYEQYF	TGTGCCAGCAGTGAAGGTAGCGGGGGGCACTACGAGCAGTACTTC
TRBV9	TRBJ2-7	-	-	CASSPGAPSSYEQYF	TGTGCCAGCAGCCCTGGGGCACCGAGCTCCTACGAGCAGTACTTC
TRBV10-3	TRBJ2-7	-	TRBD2	CASGERGPYEQYF	TGTGCCTCAGGGGAGCGGGGGCCCTACGAGCAGTACTTC
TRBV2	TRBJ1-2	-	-	CASRAGTSNYGYTF	TGTGCCAGCAGAGCCGGGACATCTAACTATGGCTACACCTTC
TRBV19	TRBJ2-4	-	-	CASSIRAGQTGIQYF	TGTGCCAGTAGTATAAGGGCGGGCCAGACAGGCATTCAGTACTTC
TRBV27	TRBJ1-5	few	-	CASSSPQRGKIAQHF	TGTGCCAGCAGTTCTCCCCAAAGAGGCAAGATAGCCCAGCATTTT
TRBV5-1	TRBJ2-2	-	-	CASSLDESPTGTGELFF	TGCGCCAGCAGCTTGGATGAGTCCCCCACGGGCACCGGGGAGCTGTTTTTT
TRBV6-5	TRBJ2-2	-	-	CASSAGLSNTGELFF	TGTGCCAGCAGTGCGGGACTCTCCAACACCGGGGAGCTGTTTTTT
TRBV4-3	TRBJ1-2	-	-	CASSQEFSTGRYGYTF	TGCGCCAGCAGCCAAGAATTTTCGACAGGACGCTATGGCTACACCTTC
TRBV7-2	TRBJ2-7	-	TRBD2	CASSPTGLAGAVEQYF	TGTGCCAGCAGCCCGACGGGACTAGCGGGAGCGGTCGAGCAGTACTTC
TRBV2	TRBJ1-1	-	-	CASRIPQGTPAFF	TGTGCCAGCAGAATTCCCCAGGGTACCCCGGCTTTCTTT
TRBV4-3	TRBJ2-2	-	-	CASSQEWQGFKKTGELFF	TGCGCCAGCAGCCAAGAATGGCAGGGTTTTAAAAAGACCGGGGAGCTGTTTTTT
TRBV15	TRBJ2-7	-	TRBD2	CATSSRLADEQYF	TGTGCCACCAGCAGTAGACTAGCTGACGAGCAGTACTTC
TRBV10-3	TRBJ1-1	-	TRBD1	CAITQGQGGTEAFF	TGTGCCATCACCCAGGGACAGGGCGGGACTGAAGCTTTCTTT
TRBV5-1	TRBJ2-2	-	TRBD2	CASSLDPSGATGELFF	TGCGCCAGCAGCTTGGATCCTAGCGGGGCCACCGGGGAGCTGTTTTTT
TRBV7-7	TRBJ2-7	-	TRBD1	CASSSGQGAREQYF	TGTGCCAGCAGCTCGGGACAGGGGGCCCGAGAGCAGTACTTC
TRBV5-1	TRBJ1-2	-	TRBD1	CASSATGGTSYGYTF	TGCGCCAGCAGCGCCACAGGGGGTACGTCCTATGGCTACACCTTC
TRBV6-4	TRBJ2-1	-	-	CASSDSQYNEQFF	TGTGCCAGCAGTGACTCCCAATACAATGAGCAGTTCTTC
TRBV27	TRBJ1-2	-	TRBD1	CASRMTGNYGYTF	TGTGCCAGCAGGATGACAGGGAACTATGGCTACACCTTC
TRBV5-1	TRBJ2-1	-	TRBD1	CASSSLDRGGHNEQFF	TGCGCCAGCAGCTCGCTAGACAGGGGGGGGCACAATGAGCAGTTCTTC
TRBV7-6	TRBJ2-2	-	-	CASSSTVNTGELFF	TGTGCCAGCAGCTCAACAGTAAACACCGGGGAGCTGTTTTTT
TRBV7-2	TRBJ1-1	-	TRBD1	CASSFGQGAVSEAFF	TGTGCCAGCAGCTTTGGACAGGGGGCCGTGTCTGAAGCTTTCTTT
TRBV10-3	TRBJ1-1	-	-	CAISQTKNEAFF	TGTGCCATCAGTCAGACAAAGAATGAAGCTTTCTTT
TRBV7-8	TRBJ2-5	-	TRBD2	CASSFRGGVSQETQYF	TGTGCCAGCAGCTTTCGGGGGGGCGTTTCCCAAGAGACCCAGTACTTC
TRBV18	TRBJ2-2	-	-	CASSSQDTGELFF	TGTGCCAGCTCATCTCAGGATACCGGGGAGCTGTTTTTT
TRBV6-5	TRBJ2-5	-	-	CATQEPSTETQYF	TGTGCCACCCAAGAGCCTTCCACAGAGACCCAGTACTTC
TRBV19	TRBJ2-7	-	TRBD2	CASSTGLASYEQYF	TGTGCCAGTAGTACGGGACTAGCGTCCTACGAGCAGTACTTC
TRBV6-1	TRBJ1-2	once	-	CASSAQNYGYTF	TGTGCCAGCAGTGCCCAGAACTATGGCTACACCTTC
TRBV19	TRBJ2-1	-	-	CASSIGPVGVNEQFF	TGTGCCAGTAGTATAGGTCCCGTCGGAGTTAATGAGCAGTTCTTC
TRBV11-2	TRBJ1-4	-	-	CASSPGGRSHEKLFF	TGTGCCAGCTCCCCCGGGGGGCGGAGTCATGAAAAACTGTTTTTT
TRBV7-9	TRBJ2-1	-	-	CASSLGLAYYNEQFF	TGTGCCAGCAGCTTAGGGCTAGCCTACTACAATGAGCAGTTCTTC
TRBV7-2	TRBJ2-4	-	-	CASSLQGAKNIQYF	TGTGCCAGCAGCTTACAGGGGGCCAAAAACATTCAGTACTTC
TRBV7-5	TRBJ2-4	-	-	CARSSSGIRYF	TGTGCCAGAAGCTCTAGCGGGATCCGCTACTTC
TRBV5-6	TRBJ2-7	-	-	CASSLRRTGFGIDEQYF	TGTGCCAGCAGCTTAAGGAGAACAGGGTTCGGAATCGACGAGCAGTACTTC
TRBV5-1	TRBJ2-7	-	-	CASSTDPMGTPTSYEQYF	TGCGCCAGCAGCACCGATCCGATGGGGACTCCCACCTCCTACGAGCAGTACTTC
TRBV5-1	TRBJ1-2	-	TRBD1	CASSLGGQGTVHSGYTF	TGCGCCAGCAGCTTAGGGGGACAGGGTACGGTCCACTCTGGCTACACCTTC
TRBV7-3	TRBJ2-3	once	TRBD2	CASSLRLAGGPGDTQYF	TGTGCCAGCAGCTTACGGTTAGCGGGAGGGCCTGGAGATACGCAGTATTTT
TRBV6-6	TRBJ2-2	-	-	CASSYGRRETGELFF	TGTGCCAGCAGTTATGGTCGCCGGGAAACCGGGGAGCTGTTTTTT
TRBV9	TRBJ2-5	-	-	CASSITPRETQYF	TGTGCCAGCAGCATTACGCCCCGGGAGACCCAGTACTTC
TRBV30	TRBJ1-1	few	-	CAWRLGQRNTEAFF	TGTGCCTGGAGACTAGGACAGCGAAACACTGAAGCTTTCTTT
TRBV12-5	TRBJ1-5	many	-	CASGQTGVRNQPQHF	TGTGCTAGTGGTCAGACCGGAGTGCGCAATCAGCCCCAGCATTTT
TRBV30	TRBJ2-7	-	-	CAWTELSDEQYF	TGTGCCTGGACAGAACTGAGCGACGAGCAGTACTTC
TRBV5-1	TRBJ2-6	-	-	CASSLVRVGANVLTF	TGCGCCAGCAGCTTGGTCAGGGTTGGGGCCAACGTCCTGACTTTC